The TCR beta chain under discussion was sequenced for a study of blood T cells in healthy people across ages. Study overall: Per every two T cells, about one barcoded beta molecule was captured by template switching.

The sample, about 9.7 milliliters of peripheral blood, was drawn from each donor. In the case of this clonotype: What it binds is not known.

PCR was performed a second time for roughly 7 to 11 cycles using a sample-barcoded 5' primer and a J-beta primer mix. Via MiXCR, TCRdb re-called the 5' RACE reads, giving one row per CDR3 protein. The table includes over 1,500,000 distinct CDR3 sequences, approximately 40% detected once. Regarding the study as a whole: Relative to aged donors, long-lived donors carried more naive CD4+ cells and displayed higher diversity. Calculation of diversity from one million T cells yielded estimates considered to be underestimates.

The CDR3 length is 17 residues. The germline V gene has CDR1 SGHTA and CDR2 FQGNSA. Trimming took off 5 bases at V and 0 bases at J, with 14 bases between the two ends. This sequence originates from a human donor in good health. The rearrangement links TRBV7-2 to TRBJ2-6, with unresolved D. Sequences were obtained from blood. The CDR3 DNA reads TGTGCCAGCAGCCCAAAATCAGGAAGCTCTGGGGCCAACGTCCTGACTTTC. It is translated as CASSPKSGSSGANVLTF. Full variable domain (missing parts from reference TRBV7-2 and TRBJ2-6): GAGVSQSPSNKVTEKGKDVELRCDPISGHTALYWYRQSLGQGLEFLIYFQGNSAPDKSGLPSDRFSAERTGGSVSTLTIQRTQQEDSAVYLCASSPKSGSSGANVLTFGAGSRLTVL.